This TCR beta chain was found in a study of technical replicates of blood from a handful of donors. The repertoire was sequenced with immunoSEQ multiplex PCR; TCRdb's copy has only in-frame clones and lacks some. The data hold 91,000 or so clones, with around 95% observed a single time. The origin of this receptor is a human donor in good health. Sequenced: T cells isolated from PBMCs.

The CDR3 here is CAQQDSSYNSPLHF. For the CDR3, the DNA is TGTGCCCAGCAGGACTCGTCCTATAATTCACCCCTCCACTTT. J is TRBJ1-6 and V is TRBV30; D gene uncertain. The CDR3 loop spans 14 amino acids. The V end lost 8 bases, the J end lost 1 base, and 12 bases lay between the germline ends. The germline CDR1 and CDR2 sequences are GTSNPN and SVGIG (reference sequence). The full variable domain, completed using reference TRBV30 and TRBJ1-6, is SQTIHQWPATLVQPVGSPLSLECTVEGTSNPNLYWYRQAAGRGLQLLFYSVGIGQISSEVPQNLSASRPQDRQFILSSKKLLLSDSGFYLCAQQDSSYNSPLHFGNGTRLTVT.